The present TCR beta chain was sequenced within a study of cytomegalovirus exposure and HLA in healthy donors. Primers for the PCR totalled 60 Vbeta and 13 Jbeta. The protocol was immunoSEQ multiplex PCR, while the TCRdb copy is restricted to in-frame clones and leaves out a portion. The profile covers 200,000 or so clones, with 82% appearing a single time and about 0.1% taken by the ten largest. The CDR3 extends over 16 amino acids. CDR1 is SSHAT, CDR2 FNYEAQ, per germline (reference sequence). In regard to this clone: A read error may produce the germline difference seen at one junction end.

The V and J genes are TRBV7-7 and TRBJ2-1; 9 bases match TRBD2. Sequencing was done on a sample of PBMCs. This clonotype originated in a boy between 2 and 10 years old in good health and CMV-seronegative. The DNA of the CDR3 is TGTGCTAGCAGCTTAGCGCACAGCGGGGGGTGGAATGAGCAGTTCTTC. This encodes CASSLAHSGGWNEQFF. The full variable domain, completed using reference TRBV7-7 and TRBJ2-1, is GAGVSQSPRYKVTKRGQDVTLRCDPISSHATLYWYQQALGQGPEFLTYFNYEAQPDKSGLPSDRFSAERPEGSISTLTIQRTEQRDSAMYRCASSLAHSGGWNEQFFGPGTRLTVL.